The 29 T cell receptor beta chains listed next were all sequenced from one sample in a study of T-cell memory formation after mild COVID-19. Via MiXCR, TCRdb re-called the 5' RACE reads, giving one row per CDR3 protein. The sample yields around 300,000 distinct CDR3 sequences, approximately 7.6% seen once. What was sequenced was PBMCs or a T cell subset sorted from them (not recorded which). These receptors all stem from a man aged 18 to 30 who had mild COVID-19 (a few samples of this study predate the infection). Cell type and time point are not known.

V and J are TRBV28 and TRBJ1-1; no reliable D call. The germline V gene encodes CDR1 MDHEN and CDR2 SYDVKM. The CDR3 totals 14 residues. Deletions cut 5 bases from V and 0 bases from J, with 10 bases between. CDR3 region: CASSGVGMNTEAFF. Written as DNA, the CDR3 is TGTGCCAGCAGTGGGGTTGGAATGAACACTGAAGCTTTCTTT.

This clonotype was seen more than once but under ten times. The gene calls are TRBV9 and TRBJ2-3, with D perhaps TRBD1 or TRBD2 (5 bases each). The germline V gene encodes CDR1 SGDLS and CDR2 YYNGEE. This CDR3 region has 14 residues. The ends were cut back, 3 bases at V and 1 base at J, with 9 bases in the middle. This chain's CDR3 is CASSDEGRTDTQYF. The DNA for the CDR3 is TGTGCCAGCAGCGACGAGGGACGCACAGATACGCAGTATTTT.

This clonotype was found a few times. The J gene is TRBJ2-3, the V gene TRBV7-9; either TRBD1 or TRBD2 may supply D (5 bases each). The V end was cut by 5 bases, the J end by 1 base, with 16 bases between. Looked up from germline, CDR1 is SEHNR and CDR2 is FQNEAQ (reference sequence). The CDR3 has 16 amino acids. The CDR3 sequence: CASSPRGGTGTDTQYF. The CDR3 nucleotides are TGTGCCAGCAGCCCCCGGGGCGGAACCGGCACAGATACGCAGTATTTT. Drawing the rest from reference TRBV7-9 and TRBJ2-3, the complete variable domain is DTGVSQNPRHKITKRGQNVTFRCDPISEHNRLYWYRQTLGQGPEFLTYFQNEAQLEKSRLLSDRFSAERPKGSFSTLEIQRTEQGDSAMYLCASSPRGGTGTDTQYFGPGTRLTVL.

This clonotype was found a few times. The chain has TRBV7-2 and TRBJ2-3; 8 bases align to TRBD2. Germline loops: CDR1 SGHTA, CDR2 FQGNSA. V was pared by 5 bases and J by 4 bases, with 8 bases of the junction left unmatched. CDR3 size: 15 residues. This CDR3 is CASSRRTGGADTQYF. For the CDR3, the DNA is TGTGCCAGCAGCCGAAGGACGGGGGGGGCAGATACGCAGTATTTT.

J is TRBJ2-7 and V is TRBV20-1, with TRBD1 as a possible D gene (5 bases). V was cut by 4 bases and J by 1 base, with 14 bases left in between. CDR1 is DFQATT, CDR2 SNEGSKA, per germline (reference sequence). This CDR3 is built from 14 residues. As DNA, the CDR3 is TGCAGTGCTATAAGGCAGGGTCGTTCCTACGAGCAGTACTTC. It codes for CSAIRQGRSYEQYF.

This clonotype was found a few times. This chain connects TRBV5-6 to TRBJ1-2; D remains ambiguous. In germline, CDR1 is SGHDT, CDR2 YYEEEE. The CDR3 contains 12 residues. Trimming left V 0 bases short and J 10 bases short, with 10 bases between. CDR3 amino acids: CASSLAAGVYTF. In nucleotides, the CDR3 is TGTGCCAGCAGCTTGGCGGCGGGAGTCTACACCTTC. Variable domain in full (rest from reference TRBV5-6 and TRBJ1-2): DAGVTQSPTHLIKTRGQQVTLRCSPKSGHDTVSWYQQALGQGPQFIFQYYEEEERQRGNFPDRFSGHQFPNYSSELNVNALLLGDSALYLCASSLAAGVYTFGSGTRLTVV.

This clonotype appeared many times. CDR3 sequence reads: CASSLADEQFF. The CDR3 nucleotides are TGTGCCAGCAGCTTGGCGGATGAGCAGTTCTTC. This chain uses TRBV5-6 with TRBJ2-1; D is undetermined. Germline V gene sequence: CDR1 SGHDT, CDR2 YYEEEE. The length of the CDR3 is 11 residues. V was clipped by 0 bases and J by 8 bases, with 3 bases between them. Full variable domain (outside the CDR3, taken from reference TRBV5-6 and TRBJ2-1): DAGVTQSPTHLIKTRGQQVTLRCSPKSGHDTVSWYQQALGQGPQFIFQYYEEEERQRGNFPDRFSGHQFPNYSSELNVNALLLGDSALYLCASSLADEQFFGPGTRLTVL.

V and J are TRBV4-2 and TRBJ1-1; the D is unclear. CDR1 and CDR2 (germline): LGHNA, YNFKEQ. The CDR3 is 14 residues long. V was pared by 1 base and J by 5 bases, with 11 bases between. In DNA, the CDR3 is TGTGCCAGCAGCCAAGTGGAGGATACGACTGAAGCTTTCTTT. Translating gives CASSQVEDTTEAFF.

This sequence joins TRBV11-2 and TRBJ2-1; TRBD2 matches 11 bases. V lost 4 bases, J lost 1 base, and 6 bases stayed unmatched. The CDR3 consists of 17 residues. CDR1 is SGHAT and CDR2 is FQNNGV in the germline V gene. This CDR3 is CASSSRLAGWSYNEQFF. The CDR3, as DNA: TGTGCCAGCAGCTCGCGACTAGCGGGGTGGTCCTACAATGAGCAGTTCTTC.

This clonotype appeared a few times. The chain recombines TRBV7-2 with TRBJ1-1, with D perhaps matching TRBD1 (5 bases). CDR1 is SGHTA, CDR2 FQGNSA, per germline. This CDR3 comprises 16 residues. V was pared by 4 bases and J by 0 bases, with 15 bases between. The CDR3: CASSSPAGGLNTEAFF. In DNA form, the CDR3 reads TGTGCCAGCAGCTCCCCGGCGGGGGGTCTGAACACTGAAGCTTTCTTT.

This sequence joins TRBV6-2 or TRBV6-3 and TRBJ1-1, with no clear D. V gave up 2 bases and J gave up 1 base, with 8 bases separating them. The CDR3 contains 14 residues. CDR1 is MNHEY and CDR2 is SVGEGT in the germline V gene. CDR3 protein: CASSYARQNTEAFF. CDR3 in DNA: TGTGCCAGCAGTTACGCGAGACAGAACACTGAAGCTTTCTTT.

The chain recombines TRBV5-1 with TRBJ2-5, with TRBD2 identical over 14 bases. CDR3 length: 18 residues. V was pared by 4 bases and J by 0 bases, with 8 bases of the junction left unmatched. The germline gives CDR1 SGHRS, CDR2 YFSETQ. DNA of the CDR3: TGCGCCAGCAGCATGGGACTAGCGGGGGCCGGGTACCAAGAGACCCAGTACTTC. Residues: CASSMGLAGAGYQETQYF. The full variable domain, rest sourced from reference TRBV5-1 and TRBJ2-5, is KAGVTQTPRYLIKTRGQQVTLSCSPISGHRSVSWYQQTPGQGLQFLFEYFSETQRNKGNFPGRFSGRQFSNSRSEMNVSTLELGDSALYLCASSMGLAGAGYQETQYFGPGTRLLVL.

This clonotype was seen many times. The chain recombines TRBV5-1 with TRBJ2-3; D uncertain. This CDR3 comprises 16 residues. The germline gives CDR1 SGHRS, CDR2 YFSETQ. V was shortened by 2 bases and J by 3 bases, with 16 bases between the two germline ends. The chain's CDR3 is CASSLDSTRSTDTQYF. CDR3 sequence (DNA): TGCGCCAGCAGCTTAGATTCGACCCGGAGTACAGATACGCAGTATTTT.

The chain recombines TRBV7-2 with TRBJ2-2; no clear D gene. In germline, CDR1 is SGHTA, CDR2 FQGNSA. The CDR3 totals 16 residues. Trimming shortened V by 2 bases and J by 2 bases, and 12 bases separated the two germline ends. The chain's CDR3 is CASSLRYLQNTGELFF. For the CDR3, the DNA is TGTGCCAGCAGCTTACGATACCTCCAAAACACCGGGGAGCTGTTTTTT.

This clonotype was seen more than once but under ten times. This sequence joins TRBV7-9 and TRBJ2-1; D is possibly TRBD2 (6 bases). V gave up 3 bases and J gave up 8 bases, with 8 bases separating them. The CDR3 contains 12 residues. The germline gives CDR1 SEHNR, CDR2 FQNEAQ (reference sequence). The CDR3 is CASSFSGYEQFF. In DNA, the CDR3 is TGTGCCAGCAGCTTTAGCGGCTATGAGCAGTTCTTC.

The V and J genes are TRBV4-1 and TRBJ2-5; 9 bases map to TRBD2. V lost 0 bases to trimming and J lost 0 bases; unmatched junction nucleotides: 2. This CDR3 has 16 amino acids. Germline values: CDR1 MGHRA, CDR2 YSYEKL. The CDR3 region has the DNA TGCGCCAGCAGCCAAGATCCTAGCGGGGACCAAGAGACCCAGTACTTC. It translates to CASSQDPSGDQETQYF.

The sample holds many counts of this clonotype. This chain uses TRBV5-5 with TRBJ2-7, with 8 positions matching TRBD1. Per the germline V gene, CDR1 is SGHKS and CDR2 is YYEKEE (reference sequence). The CDR3 spans 15 residues. The V segment lost 4 bases and the J segment 3 bases; nucleotides outside the gene matches: 9. Here the CDR3 reads CASSTDPDRDYEQYV. The CDR3 DNA sequence: TGTGCCAGCAGCACGGACCCGGACAGGGACTACGAGCAGTACGTC.

The chain links TRBV27 to TRBJ2-7, with D perhaps TRBD1 (6 bases). The CDR3 consists of 15 residues. Trimming pared 7 bases from V and 1 base from J, leaving 17 bases between. The germline gives CDR1 MNHEY, CDR2 SMNVEV (reference sequence). CDR3 sequence reads: CASTRWGTSSYEQYF. The CDR3 DNA is TGTGCCAGCACTCGTTGGGGGACATCGTCCTACGAGCAGTACTTC.

This clonotype came up a few times. The chain has TRBV7-9 and TRBJ1-4; D might be TRBD1 (5 bases). The germline V gene encodes CDR1 SEHNR and CDR2 FQNEAQ (reference sequence). Trimming removed 3 bases at V and 8 bases at J, with 10 bases between. There are 13 residues in the CDR3. CDR3 bases: TGTGCCAGCAGCTTCGGCAGGGTCGAAAAACTGTTTTTT. Translating gives CASSFGRVEKLFF. Drawing the rest from reference TRBV7-9 and TRBJ1-4, the complete variable domain is DTGVSQNPRHKITKRGQNVTFRCDPISEHNRLYWYRQTLGQGPEFLTYFQNEAQLEKSRLLSDRFSAERPKGSFSTLEIQRTEQGDSAMYLCASSFGRVEKLFFGSGTQLSVL.

The genes are TRBV4-1 and TRBJ2-5, with TRBD1 matching over 9 bases. V shed 3 bases, J shed 4 bases, and the junction held 9 bases outside the gene matches. Per germline, CDR1 MGHRA and CDR2 YSYEKL. The CDR3 is 16 amino acids. The CDR3 DNA is TGCGCCAGCAGCCACGCCCCGGGACAGGGTATAGAGACCCAGTACTTC. Amino acids: CASSHAPGQGIETQYF.

This clonotype was seen more than once but under ten times. J is TRBJ1-1 and V is TRBV29-1; no firm D call. This CDR3 comprises 12 residues. CDR1 is SQVTM, CDR2 ANQGSEA, per germline. Trimming cost V 7 bases and J 0 bases, with 9 bases left between them. In nucleotides, the CDR3 is TGCAGCGGTGACACCTTGAACACTGAAGCTTTCTTT. Amino acid sequence: CSGDTLNTEAFF.

The gene calls are TRBV6-5 and TRBJ2-1; D is uncertain. The germline V gene has CDR1 MNHEY and CDR2 SVGAGI. This CDR3 spans 14 amino acids. V was clipped by 2 bases and J by 4 bases, with 9 bases between them. CDR3 sequence: CASSYDRGYNEQFF. CDR3 coding DNA: TGTGCCAGCAGTTACGATCGCGGATACAATGAGCAGTTCTTC.

The chain has TRBV7-8 and TRBJ2-6, with TRBD1 matching over 7 bases. This CDR3 contains 16 residues. The germline V gene encodes CDR1 SGHVS and CDR2 FQNEAQ. The V and J ends lost 5 bases and 0 bases, in that order; junction bases with no gene match: 4. The CDR3 DNA sequence: TGTGCCAGCAGCGGGGACAGTCCCTCTGGGGCCAACGTCCTGACTTTC. Translating it yields CASSGDSPSGANVLTF.

This clonotype has ten or more counts. One end of the junction does not line up with germline, which may come from a read error. This rearrangement joins TRBV7-9 to TRBJ2-1, with D unresolved. This CDR3 region has 11 residues. Germline V CDR1 and CDR2: SEHNR, FQNEAQ (reference sequence). The CDR3: CASSSNNEQFF. CDR3 DNA sequence: TGTGCCAGCAGCTCCAACAATGAGCAGTTCTTC.

This clonotype was counted only a few times. J is TRBJ2-4 and V is TRBV11-2; TRBD1 aligns across 8 bases. The germline gives CDR1 SGHAT, CDR2 FQNNGV. This CDR3 has 15 amino acids. J lost 2 bases, V lost 1 base, and 1 base had no gene match. This CDR3 reads CASSLGTGTKNIQYF. The CDR3 bases are TGTGCCAGCAGCTTAGGGACAGGGACCAAAAACATTCAGTACTTC.

This clonotype was counted a few times. The chain employs TRBV4-2 and TRBJ2-1; D is undetermined. The CDR3 is 14 residues long. With 2 bases removed from V and 1 base from J, the gap between germline ends came to 6 bases. In germline, CDR1 is LGHNA, CDR2 YNFKEQ. The CDR3 is CASSQPPSYNEQFF. CDR3 nucleotides: TGTGCCAGCAGCCAACCCCCTTCCTACAATGAGCAGTTCTTC.

This clonotype was seen at least ten times. The V gene is TRBV12-3 or TRBV12-4, the J gene TRBJ2-5; 9 bases align to TRBD2. This CDR3 contains 17 residues. V was pared by 2 bases and J by 1 base, with 8 bases of the junction left unmatched. The CDR3 loop is CASSLLAGLNFQETQYF. The CDR3 DNA is TGTGCCAGCAGTTTACTAGCGGGGCTAAATTTCCAAGAGACCCAGTACTTC.

The chain combines TRBV5-5 with TRBJ1-6; D perhaps matches TRBD1 (6 bases). The CDR3 is 14 residues long. Trimming removed 2 bases at V and 7 bases at J, with 10 bases between. Germline V CDR1 and CDR2: SGHKS, YYEKEE (reference sequence). The CDR3 is CASSLQGRNSPLHF. In DNA form, the CDR3 reads TGTGCCAGCAGCTTACAGGGACGGAATTCACCCCTCCACTTT.

The chain joins TRBV4-3 to TRBJ2-2; 10 bases align to TRBD2. The CDR3 runs 16 residues. J gave up 7 bases and V 3 bases, and 8 bases lay outside the gene matches. Germline loops: CDR1 LGHNA, CDR2 YSLEER. The CDR3 sequence is CASSHPAGGSVGELFF. DNA of the CDR3: TGCGCCAGCAGCCACCCAGCGGGGGGGAGTGTCGGGGAGCTGTTTTTT.